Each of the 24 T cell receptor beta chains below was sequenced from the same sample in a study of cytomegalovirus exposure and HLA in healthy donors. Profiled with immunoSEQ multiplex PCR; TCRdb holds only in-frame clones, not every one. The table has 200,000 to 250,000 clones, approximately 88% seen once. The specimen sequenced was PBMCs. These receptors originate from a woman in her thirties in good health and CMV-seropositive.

The CDR3 nucleotides are TGTGCCACCAGCAGCGGGACGGGGACTGAAGCTTTCTTT. This sequence encodes CATSSGTGTEAFF. The genes are TRBV15 and TRBJ1-1, with a weak D call TRBD1 (5 bases). CDR3 length: 13 amino acids. Trimming cost V 3 bases and J 5 bases, with 10 bases left between them. Germline V gene data show CDR1 as LNHNV and CDR2 as YYDKDF (reference sequence).

The CDR3 spells CSVLGGLAIYNEQFF. The DNA for the CDR3 is TGCAGCGTCCTCGGGGGACTAGCGATCTACAATGAGCAGTTCTTC. The chain uses TRBV29-1 and TRBJ2-1, with TRBD2 matching 10 bases. V lost 6 bases and J lost 3; bases outside the gene matches: 8. Germline-derived CDR1 and CDR2 are SQVTM and ANQGSEA. The CDR3 has 15 residues.

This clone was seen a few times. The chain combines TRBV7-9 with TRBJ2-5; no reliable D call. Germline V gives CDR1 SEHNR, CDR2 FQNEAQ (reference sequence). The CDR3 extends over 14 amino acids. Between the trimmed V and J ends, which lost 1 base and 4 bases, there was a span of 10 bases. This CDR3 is CASSLGVIGETQYF. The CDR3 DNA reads TGTGCCAGCAGCTTAGGGGTTATAGGAGAGACCCAGTACTTC.

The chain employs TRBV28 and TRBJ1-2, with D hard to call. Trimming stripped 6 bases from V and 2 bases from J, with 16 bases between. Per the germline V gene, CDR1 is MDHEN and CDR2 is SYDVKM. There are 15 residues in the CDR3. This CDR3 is CASSSLWGVNYGYTF. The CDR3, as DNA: TGTGCCAGCAGCTCTTTGTGGGGTGTAAACTATGGCTACACCTTC.

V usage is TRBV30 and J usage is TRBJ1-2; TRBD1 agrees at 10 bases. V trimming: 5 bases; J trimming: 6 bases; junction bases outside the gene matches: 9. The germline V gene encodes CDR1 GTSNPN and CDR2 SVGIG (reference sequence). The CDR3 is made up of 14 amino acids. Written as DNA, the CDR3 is TGTGCCTGGGTGACAGGGGGCTTCGCGAATGGCTACACCTTC. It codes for CAWVTGGFANGYTF.

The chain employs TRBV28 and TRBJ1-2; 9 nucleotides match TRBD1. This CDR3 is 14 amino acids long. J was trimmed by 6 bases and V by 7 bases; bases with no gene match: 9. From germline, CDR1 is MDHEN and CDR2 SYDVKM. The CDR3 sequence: CASTQSGTGHGYTF. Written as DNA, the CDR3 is TGTGCCAGCACCCAATCCGGGACAGGGCATGGCTACACCTTC.

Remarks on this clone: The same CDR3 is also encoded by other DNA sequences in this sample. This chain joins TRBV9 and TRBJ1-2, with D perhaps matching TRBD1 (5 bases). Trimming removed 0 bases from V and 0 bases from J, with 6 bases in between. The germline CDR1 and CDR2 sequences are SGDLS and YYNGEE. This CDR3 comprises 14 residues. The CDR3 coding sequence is TGTGCCAGCAGCGTAGGACAGACTAACTATGGCTACACCTTC. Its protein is CASSVGQTNYGYTF.

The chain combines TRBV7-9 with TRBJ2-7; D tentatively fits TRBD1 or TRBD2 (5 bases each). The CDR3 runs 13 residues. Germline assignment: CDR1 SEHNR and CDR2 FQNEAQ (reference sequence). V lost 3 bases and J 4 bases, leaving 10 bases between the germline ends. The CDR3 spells CASSLGRTYEQYF. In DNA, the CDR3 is TGTGCCAGCAGCTTGGGGCGGACTTACGAGCAGTACTTC. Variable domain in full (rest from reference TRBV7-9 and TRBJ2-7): DTGVSQNPRHKITKRGQNVTFRCDPISEHNRLYWYRQTLGQGPEFLTYFQNEAQLEKSRLLSDRFSAERPKGSFSTLEIQRTEQGDSAMYLCASSLGRTYEQYFGPGTRLTVT.

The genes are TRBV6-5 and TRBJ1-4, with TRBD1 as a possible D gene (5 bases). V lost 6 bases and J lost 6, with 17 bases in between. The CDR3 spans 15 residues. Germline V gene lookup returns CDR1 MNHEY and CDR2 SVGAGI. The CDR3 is CASRPGLRGDEKLFF. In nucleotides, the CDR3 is TGTGCCAGCAGACCCGGACTCCGGGGCGATGAAAAACTGTTTTTT.

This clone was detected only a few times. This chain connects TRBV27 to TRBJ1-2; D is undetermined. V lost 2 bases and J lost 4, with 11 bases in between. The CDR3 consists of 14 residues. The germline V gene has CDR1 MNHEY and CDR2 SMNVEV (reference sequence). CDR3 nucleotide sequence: TGTGCCAGCAGTTTAATGTGGAACGCCTATGGCTACACCTTC. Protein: CASSLMWNAYGYTF.

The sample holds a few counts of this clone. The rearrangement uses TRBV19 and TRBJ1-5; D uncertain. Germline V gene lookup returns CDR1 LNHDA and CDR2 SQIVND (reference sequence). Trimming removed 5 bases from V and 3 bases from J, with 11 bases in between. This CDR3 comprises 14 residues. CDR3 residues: CASSLRSDNQPQHF. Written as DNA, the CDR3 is TGTGCCAGTAGTCTAAGGTCGGACAATCAGCCCCAGCATTTT.

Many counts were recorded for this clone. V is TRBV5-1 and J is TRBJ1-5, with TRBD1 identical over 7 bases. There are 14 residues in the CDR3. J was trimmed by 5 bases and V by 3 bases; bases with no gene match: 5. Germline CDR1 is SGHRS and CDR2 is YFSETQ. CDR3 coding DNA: TGCGCCAGCAGCTACCAGGGGGGAGATCAGCCCCAGCATTTT. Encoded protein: CASSYQGGDQPQHF.

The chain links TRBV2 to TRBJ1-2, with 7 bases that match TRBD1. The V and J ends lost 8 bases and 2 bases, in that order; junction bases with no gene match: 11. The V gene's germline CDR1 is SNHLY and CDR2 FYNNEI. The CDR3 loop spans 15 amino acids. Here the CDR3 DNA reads TGTGCCAGCCCCTATCAGCCGACAGGGAACTATGGCTACACCTTC. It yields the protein CASPYQPTGNYGYTF.

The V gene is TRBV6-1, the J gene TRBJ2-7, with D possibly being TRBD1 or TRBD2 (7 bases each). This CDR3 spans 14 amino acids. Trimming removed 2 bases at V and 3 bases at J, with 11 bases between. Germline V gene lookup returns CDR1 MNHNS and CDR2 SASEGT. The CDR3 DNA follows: TGTGCCAGCAGTGAACAGGGGGGGGGCTACGAGCAGTACTTC. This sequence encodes CASSEQGGGYEQYF.

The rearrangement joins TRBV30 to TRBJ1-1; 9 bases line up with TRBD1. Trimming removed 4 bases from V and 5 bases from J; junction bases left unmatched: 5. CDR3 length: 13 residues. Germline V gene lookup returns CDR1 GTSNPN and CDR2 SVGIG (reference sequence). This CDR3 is CAWTDRGDTEAFF. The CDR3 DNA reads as TGTGCCTGGACCGACAGGGGGGATACTGAAGCTTTCTTT.

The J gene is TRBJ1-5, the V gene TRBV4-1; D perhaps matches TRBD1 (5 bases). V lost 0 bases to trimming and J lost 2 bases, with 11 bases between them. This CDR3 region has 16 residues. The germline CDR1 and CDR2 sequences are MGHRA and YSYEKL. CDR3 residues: CASSQDRLGGNQPQHF. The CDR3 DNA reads TGCGCCAGCAGCCAAGATAGGTTGGGGGGCAATCAGCCCCAGCATTTT.

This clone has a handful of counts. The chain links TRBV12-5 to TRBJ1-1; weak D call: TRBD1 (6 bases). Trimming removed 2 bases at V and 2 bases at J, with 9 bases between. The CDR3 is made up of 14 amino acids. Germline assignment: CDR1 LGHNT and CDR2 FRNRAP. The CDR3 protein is CASGLMTGNTEAFF. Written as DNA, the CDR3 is TGTGCTAGTGGTTTGATGACAGGAAACACTGAAGCTTTCTTT.

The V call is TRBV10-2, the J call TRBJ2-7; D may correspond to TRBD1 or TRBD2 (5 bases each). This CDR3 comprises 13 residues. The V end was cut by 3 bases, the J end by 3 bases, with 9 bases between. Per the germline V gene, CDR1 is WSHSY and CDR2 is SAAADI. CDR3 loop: CASSEGTYYEQYF. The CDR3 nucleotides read TGCGCCAGCAGTGAAGGGACCTACTACGAGCAGTACTTC.

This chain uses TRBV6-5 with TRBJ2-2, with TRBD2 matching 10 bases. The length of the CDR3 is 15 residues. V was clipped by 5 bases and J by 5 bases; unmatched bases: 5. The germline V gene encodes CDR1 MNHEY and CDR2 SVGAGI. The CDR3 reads CASSRLAGLTGELFF. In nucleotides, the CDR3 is TGTGCCAGCAGTAGACTAGCGGGTCTTACCGGGGAGCTGTTTTTT.

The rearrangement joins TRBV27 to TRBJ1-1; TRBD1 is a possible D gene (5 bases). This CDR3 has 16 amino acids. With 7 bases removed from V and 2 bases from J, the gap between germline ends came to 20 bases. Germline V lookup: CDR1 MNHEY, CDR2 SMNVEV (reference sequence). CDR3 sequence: CASTLSWGGVNTEAFF. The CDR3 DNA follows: TGTGCCAGCACCCTATCGTGGGGGGGGGTAAACACTGAAGCTTTCTTT.

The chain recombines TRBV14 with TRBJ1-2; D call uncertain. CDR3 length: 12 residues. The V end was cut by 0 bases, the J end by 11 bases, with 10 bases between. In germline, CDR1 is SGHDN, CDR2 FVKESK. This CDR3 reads CASSQDFALYTF. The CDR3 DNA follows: TGTGCCAGCAGCCAAGATTTCGCCCTTTACACCTTC.

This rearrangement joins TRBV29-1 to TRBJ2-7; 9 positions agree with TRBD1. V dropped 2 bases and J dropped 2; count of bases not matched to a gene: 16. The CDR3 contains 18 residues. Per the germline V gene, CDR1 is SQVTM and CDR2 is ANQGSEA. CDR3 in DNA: TGCAGCGTTGAATCGCCCGGGACAGGGCCACACTCTACCTACGAGCAGTACTTC. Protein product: CSVESPGTGPHSTYEQYF.

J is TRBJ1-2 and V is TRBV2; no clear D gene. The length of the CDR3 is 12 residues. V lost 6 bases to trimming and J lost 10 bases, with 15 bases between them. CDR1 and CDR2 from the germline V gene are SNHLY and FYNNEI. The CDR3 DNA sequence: TGTGCCAGCAGCCACCCTCGGGGTCACTACACCTTC. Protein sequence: CASSHPRGHYTF.

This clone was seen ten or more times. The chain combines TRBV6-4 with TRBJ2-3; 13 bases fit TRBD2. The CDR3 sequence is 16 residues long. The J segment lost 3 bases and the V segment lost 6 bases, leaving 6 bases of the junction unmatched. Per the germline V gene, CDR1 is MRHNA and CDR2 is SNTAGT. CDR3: CASSGLAGEGTDTQYF. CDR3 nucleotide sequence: TGTGCCAGCAGCGGACTAGCGGGAGAGGGAACAGATACGCAGTATTTT.